This T cell receptor beta chain was captured in a study of monozygotic twins with inflammatory bowel disease (dated 2019 in TCRdb). About the investigation overall: The complete study included about 30 monozygotic twin pairs: 19 IBD-discordant Danish pairs and nine German pairs, of which four were IBD-concordant and five were IBD-discordant. The search for disease-associated traits relied mainly on comparing, within discordant pairs, IBD patients with their genetically identical healthy co-twins. Each individual had, on average, about 151 000 unique TCRalpha sequences and 181 000 unique TCRbeta sequences available for analysis. Study-level results and caveats: Because patients were on differing immunosuppressive treatments, the repertoires may have picked up extra background noise and inter-individual variability. Compared with healthy twins, IBD patients shared fewer clonotypes with other individuals, and the difference was most pronounced in patients with signs of disease activity. The analysis was unable to tell different T cell subtypes apart. No single strong signal or clonotype linked to IBD turned up in the results, so the idea that one exists was not supported. Concordant and discordant twins showed no difference in repertoire similarity, possibly because of limited statistical power. IBD patients had lower TCRbeta repertoire diversity, measured by the inverse Simpson index, than their healthy co-twins.

Of note for this clonotype: The antigen this receptor binds is unknown.

CDR3 length: 15 amino acids, cysteine to phenylalanine. A DNA sequence was not provided. The germline V gene (reference sequence) gives CDR1 as SEHNR and CDR2 as FQNEAQ. From each donor, a 2.5 ml peripheral blood sample was drawn into PAXgene tubes and stored at -80 degrees C. Total RNA was isolated from whole blood with the PAXgene blood miRNA kit on an automated QIAcube, without T cell sorting. Peripheral blood from monozygotic twin pairs, either concordant or discordant for inflammatory bowel disease, underwent deep TCRalpha and TCRbeta repertoire profiling that used unique molecular barcoding. Smoking habits were recorded for all twin pairs, and individuals were classified as current, former or never smokers. The library was prepared using 5' RACE. For each TCR library, approximately 3,700 ng of total RNA was used. For each sample, cDNA synthesis was carried out in eight separate reactions using SMARTScribe reverse transcriptase. During cDNA synthesis, template switching introduced unique molecular identifiers that contained a 6-nucleotide sample barcode. TCRalpha and TCRbeta cDNA was amplified by two nested PCRs of 16 and 9 cycles, with bead purification after each PCR. Before amplification, the cDNA was treated with uracil DNA-glycosylase and purified using the QIAquick PCR purification kit. The second PCR added Illumina TruSeq-compatible adapters along with sample-specific barcodes. TapeStation and Qubit were used to check library quality and concentration, and around 5.3 ng of each library was pooled. The pooled libraries were sequenced with 2 x 100 bp reads and custom sequencing primers on an Illumina HiSeq2500 single-index Rapid Run. As for the authors' bioinformatics: UMI-based consensus assembly with MiGEC version 1.2.6 was used to correct PCR and sequencing errors. MiXCR version 2.1.1 was used for V(D)J alignment, clonotype assembly and CDR3 extraction. To normalise gene usage, clonotype sharing and MAIT/NKT TCR abundance, the top 1000, 10 000 and 20 000 clonotypes in each sample were analysed. After downsampling to 27 000 UMIs, diversity was calculated as the inverse Simpson index using the vegan R package. Statistical testing used paired Mann-Whitney U tests on the discordant twin pairs and applied Benjamini-Hochberg correction for multiple testing. After TCRdb reprocessed the reads, each CDR3 protein sequence was kept as one row, without DNA. Clone size and V and J calls follow TCRdb, not the original study. This sample's table carries 150,000 to 200,000 distinct CDR3 sequences. The top ten clonotypes cover just under 7.5% of the sample.

The sequenced sample was blood. The chain employs TRBV7-9 and TRBJ1-5; absent DNA, TCRdb's TRBD1 call cannot be checked. The TCR originated in a human donor with ulcerative colitis or Crohn's disease, or a healthy co-twin of an affected twin (not recorded which). CDR3 sequence: CASSLGSGGNQPQHF. The full variable domain, completed from the reference TRBV7-9 and TRBJ1-5 proteins outside the CDR3, reads DTGVSQNPRHKITKRGQNVTFRCDPISEHNRLYWYRQTLGQGPEFLTYFQNEAQLEKSRLLSDRFSAERPKGSFSTLEIQRTEQGDSAMYLCASSLGSGGNQPQHFGDGTRLSIL.